One sample yielded the 13 T cell receptor beta chains listed below, sequenced in a study of cytomegalovirus exposure and HLA in healthy donors. Use of 60 Vbeta and 13 Jbeta primers characterized the PCR. The assay was immunoSEQ multiplex PCR, and TCRdb's table has in-frame clones only and misses some. The data contain about 190,000 clones, 65% to 75% of them singletons. Sequenced material: PBMCs. All receptors come from a man aged 25 to 40 in good health and CMV-seropositive.

This chain links TRBV18 with TRBJ2-5, with 7 bases that match TRBD2. CDR1 is KGHSH, CDR2 LQKENI, per germline. J was trimmed by 4 bases and V by 8 bases; bases with no gene match: 16. This CDR3 spans 16 amino acids. The CDR3 sequence is CASASLGEGPRETQYF. CDR3 coding DNA: TGTGCCAGCGCCAGCTTGGGGGAGGGCCCAAGAGAGACCCAGTACTTC. Based on the CDR3 plus reference TRBV18 and TRBJ2-5, the full variable domain is NAGVMQNPRHLVRRRGQEARLRCSPMKGHSHVYWYRQLPEEGLKFMVYLQKENIIDESGMPKERFSAEFPKEGPSILRIQQVVRGDSAAYFCASASLGEGPRETQYFGPGTRLLVL.

This sequence joins TRBV2 and TRBJ1-3; 7 bases map to TRBD1. The CDR3 is made up of 13 amino acids. Germline CDR1 reads SNHLY; CDR2 reads FYNNEI. Trimming removed 7 bases from V and 3 bases from J; junction bases left unmatched: 3. The CDR3 region is CASTGDSGNTIYF. The CDR3 DNA follows: TGTGCCAGCACCGGGGACAGTGGAAACACCATATATTTT.

This clone came up many times. The genes are TRBV19 and TRBJ2-3; tentatively, D is TRBD1 (6 bases). Deletions cut 4 bases from V and 1 base from J, with 6 bases between. In germline, CDR1 is LNHDA, CDR2 SQIVND (reference sequence). This CDR3 is 13 amino acids long. The CDR3 region is CASSRTGTDTQYF. The CDR3 DNA sequence: TGTGCCAGTAGTAGGACAGGCACAGATACGCAGTATTTT.

The rearrangement uses TRBV30 and TRBJ1-4; a weak D match, TRBD1 (5 bases). From germline, CDR1 is GTSNPN and CDR2 SVGIG (reference sequence). V was clipped by 1 base and J by 3 bases, with 18 bases between them. The CDR3 is 17 residues long. The CDR3 loop reads CAWSGIGRGDANEKLFF. CDR3 in DNA: TGTGCCTGGAGTGGTATCGGGAGGGGCGACGCTAATGAAAAACTGTTTTTT.

V and J are TRBV4-2 and TRBJ2-7; 8 nucleotides match TRBD1. With V trimmed by 0 bases and J by 7 bases, 5 bases remained unmatched. The CDR3 has 14 amino acids. The germline V gene encodes CDR1 LGHNA and CDR2 YNFKEQ. DNA of the CDR3: TGTGCCAGCAGCCAAGATTCCAGGGGGCGAGAGCAGTACTTC. It specifies CASSQDSRGREQYF.

This clone was detected once. V is TRBV7-8 and J is TRBJ2-1; D might be TRBD2 (8 bases). CDR3 length equals 15 residues. Germline V gene data show CDR1 as SGHVS and CDR2 as FQNEAQ. V shed 5 bases and J shed 3 bases, with 14 bases lying between them. The CDR3 bases are TGTGCCAGCAGCCCCAGGGGGACTAGCTACAATGAGCAGTTCTTC. Protein product: CASSPRGTSYNEQFF. Full variable domain (missing parts from reference TRBV7-8 and TRBJ2-1): GAGVSQSPRYKVAKRGQDVALRCDPISGHVSLFWYQQALGQGPEFLTYFQNEAQLDKSGLPSDRFFAERPEGSVSTLKIQRTQQEDSAVYLCASSPRGTSYNEQFFGPGTRLTVL.

Here the CDR3 reads CASSPGGQGITGELFF. The DNA of the CDR3 is TGTGCCAGCTCACCGGGCGGACAGGGTATCACCGGGGAGCTGTTTTTT. The genes are TRBV18 and TRBJ2-2, with TRBD1 matching over 8 bases. The CDR3 spans 16 residues. The germline V gene has CDR1 KGHSH and CDR2 LQKENI. V was clipped by 3 bases and J by 4 bases; unmatched bases: 7.

This clone was counted between two and nine times. The gene calls are TRBV7-8 and TRBJ2-7, with D perhaps TRBD2 (6 bases). This CDR3 contains 16 residues. Deletions cut 3 bases from V and 5 bases from J, with 20 bases between. Germline assignment: CDR1 SGHVS and CDR2 FQNEAQ. The CDR3 region is CASSFRRDPSSDEQYF. The CDR3 DNA is TGTGCCAGCAGCTTTAGGCGGGATCCATCTTCCGACGAGCAGTACTTC.

This chain connects TRBV14 to TRBJ2-5; 12 positions agree with TRBD2. V lost 4 bases to trimming and J lost 2 bases; unmatched junction nucleotides: 2. The CDR3 has 15 residues. CDR1 and CDR2 (germline): SGHDN, FVKESK. The CDR3 DNA reads as TGTGCCAGCAGCCCAGGACTAGCGGGGCAAGAGACCCAGTACTTC. Translation gives CASSPGLAGQETQYF. The full variable domain, completed using reference TRBV14 and TRBJ2-5, is EAGVTQFPSHSVIEKGQTVTLRCDPISGHDNLYWYRRVMGKEIKFLLHFVKESKQDESGMPNNRFLAERTGGTYSTLKVQPAELEDSGVYFCASSPGLAGQETQYFGPGTRLLVL.

The gene calls are TRBV6-5 and TRBJ2-1; 7 bases line up with TRBD1. This CDR3 region has 13 residues. Looked up from germline, CDR1 is MNHEY and CDR2 is SVGAGI. Trimming took 0 bases from V and 13 from J; bases not matched to a gene: 6. The CDR3 protein is CASSYSDRSIQFF. Written as DNA, the CDR3 is TGTGCCAGCAGTTACTCGGACAGGTCGATTCAGTTCTTC.

The rearrangement links TRBV11-2 to TRBJ2-7; no firm D call. Germline V gene data show CDR1 as SGHAT and CDR2 as FQNNGV. The CDR3 is made up of 15 amino acids. V lost 4 bases, J lost 1 base, and 14 bases lay in between. CDR3 DNA sequence: TGTGCCAGCAGCTACCAACATGGTGAATCCTACGAGCAGTACTTC. Protein: CASSYQHGESYEQYF.

This clone was detected a few times. The chain couples TRBV29-1 to TRBJ2-7, with 7 bases aligning to TRBD2. The CDR3 has 13 residues. Germline values: CDR1 SQVTM, CDR2 ANQGSEA. Germline trimming cut 7 bases from V and 3 bases from J; bases unmatched to any gene: 9. The CDR3 DNA follows: TGCAGCGGGGGCCGCGGGGGAGGCTACGAGCAGTACTTC. Protein product: CSGGRGGGYEQYF.

The rearrangement uses TRBV7-2 and TRBJ2-7, with D possibly matching TRBD2 (5 bases). V was clipped by 5 bases and J by 4 bases, with 12 bases between them. Germline assignment: CDR1 SGHTA and CDR2 FQGNSA. CDR3 length: 13 residues. The CDR3 bases are TGTGCCAGCAGCCCCGGACTGAATTACGAGCAGTACTTC. Amino acid sequence: CASSPGLNYEQYF.